These T cell receptor beta chains were read from a single sample in a study of shared clonotypes between healthy human individuals. Some clones are missing from TCRdb's copy, which holds only in-frame ones; the method was immunoSEQ multiplex PCR. The repertoire includes some 380,000 clones, about 96% of them detected once, and approximately 0.32% sits in the top ten. Material for sequencing was memory CD8+ T cells sorted from blood. These receptors were collected from a man under 40 in good health. Both conserved end residues are part of each CDR3. A D gene is named only where the DNA matches it firmly. The size entry is marked missing in some rows and otherwise reads once, few, many or a size class.

>TRBJ1-2|-|TRBV27|few
TGTGCCAGCAGTTCCCTTACCCCGACAACATCCCCCTTC
CASSSLTPTTSPF
>TRBJ2-6|TRBD1|TRBV5-4|-
TGTGCCAGCAGCTTGAGACAGGGGGGGGCCAACGTCCTGACTTTC
CASSLRQGGANVLTF
>TRBJ2-7|TRBD2|TRBV2|-
TGTGCCAGCACTACTAGCGGATACGAGCAGTACTTC
CASTTSGYEQYF
>TRBJ1-4|-|TRBV30|few
TGTGCCTGGAAATCGGGGAGTTATAATGAAAAACTGTTTTTT
CAWKSGSYNEKLFF
>TRBJ1-4|TRBD1|TRBV5-1|-
TGCGCCAGCAGCTTACAGGGGGCGTTTAATGAAAAACTGTTTTTT
CASSLQGAFNEKLFF
>TRBJ2-7|TRBD2|TRBV5-1|-
TGCGCCAGCAGCTTCGGTACTAGCGGGTTCCCTAAGGAGCAGTACTTC
CASSFGTSGFPKEQYF
>TRBJ2-1|TRBD2|TRBV9|-
TGTGCCAGCGATATAGCGGGAGGGCCCTCAAATGAGCAGTTCTTC
CASDIAGGPSNEQFF
>TRBJ2-3|TRBD2|TRBV5-1|once
TGCGCCAGCAGCTTGGGGGCGGGAGAAGATACGCAGTATTTT
CASSLGAGEDTQYF
>TRBJ2-2|-|TRBV28|-
TGTGCCAGCAGTAGCGGAGGAACCGGGGAGCTGTTTTTT
CASSSGGTGELFF
>TRBJ1-2|-|TRBV9|-
TGTGCCAGCATGGGAGGGGGTGATTATGGCTACACCTTC
CASMGGGDYGYTF
>TRBJ2-3|-|TRBV6-5|-
TGTGCCAGCAGTCCCAGGGTACGCCCAGATACGCAGTATTTT
CASSPRVRPDTQYF
>TRBJ2-7|TRBD2|TRBV7-8|-
TGTGCCAGCGTCGACACGGGACTAGCGGGGGGGGAGCAGTACTTC
CASVDTGLAGGEQYF
>TRBJ2-3|TRBD2|TRBV5-1|-
TGCGCCAGCAGCTTCGGGACTACTTCTAGCACAGATACGCAGTATTTT
CASSFGTTSSTDTQYF
>TRBJ2-4|-|TRBV13|-
TGTGCCAGCAGCTTAGCCAAAAACATTCAGTACTTC
CASSLAKNIQYF
>TRBJ2-6|-|TRBV5-1|-
TGCGCCAGCAGCTTGGGTGGGTCTGGGGCCAACGTCCTGACTTTC
CASSLGGSGANVLTF
>TRBJ2-7|TRBD1|TRBV11-3|-
TGTGCCAGCAGCTCCTGGGACAGGGACGAGCAGTACTTC
CASSSWDRDEQYF
>TRBJ2-3|TRBD2|TRBV5-1|-
TGCGCCAGCGCGCCCCTAGCGGGGATTAGCACAGATACGCAGTATTTT
CASAPLAGISTDTQYF
>TRBJ1-1|-|TRBV5-1|-
TGCGCCAGCAGCTTGGGAGGGGGCACTGAAGCTTTCTTT
CASSLGGGTEAFF
>TRBJ2-1|TRBD2|TRBV14|-
TGTGCCAGCAGCCAAATGGGCGGGGGTTACAATGAGCAGTTCTTC
CASSQMGGGYNEQFF
>TRBJ1-1|-|TRBV29-1|-
TGCAGCGTTGAAGAACTCAACAGACGGACCCGGGAAGCTTTCTTT
CSVEELNRRTREAFF
>TRBJ2-2|-|TRBV7-3|-
TGTGCCAGCAGCCCCCAGGGTCCGTCGAACACCGGGGAGCTGTTTTTT
CASSPQGPSNTGELFF
>TRBJ2-7|-|TRBV30|-
TGTGCCTGGAGGGGCTCTACGAGCGAGCAGTACTTC
CAWRGSTSEQYF
>TRBJ2-7|-|TRBV29-1|-
TGCAGCGTTGAAGAGCAGGGCTACGAGCAGTACTTC
CSVEEQGYEQYF
>TRBJ2-2|TRBD2|TRBV28|-
TGTGCCAGCAGTTTGCGGGAGGTCGACACCGGGGAGCTGTTTTTT
CASSLREVDTGELFF
>TRBJ2-2|-|TRBV10-1|-
TGCGCCAGCAGTGAATGGCGGGACGGGGAGCTGTTTTTT
CASSEWRDGELFF
>TRBJ1-3|-|TRBV30|-
TGTGTGATGGACACTTCTGGAAACACCATATATTTT
CVMDTSGNTIYF
>TRBJ1-2|-|TRBV4-1|-
TGCGCCAGCAGTGATACACAGGGTCACTATGGCTACACCTTC
CASSDTQGHYGYTF
>TRBJ2-7|-|TRBV7-9|-
TGTGCCAGCAGCTTACAAAACTACGAGCAGTACTTC
CASSLQNYEQYF
>TRBJ1-2|-|TRBV28|-
TGTGCCAGCGGGATTCTAGTCGGCGGCTACACCTTC
CASGILVGGYTF
>TRBJ1-3|-|TRBV6-1|-
TGTGCCAGCAGTGAGGCCAGCAGCTCTGGAAACACCATATATTTT
CASSEASSSGNTIYF
>TRBJ2-5|-|TRBV27|-
TGTGCCAGCAGTTCCCCCGTCGGAGAGACCCAGTACTTC
CASSSPVGETQYF
>TRBJ1-2|-|TRBV15|-
TGTGCCACCAGCAGAGGCAGGGTCGGTCCTTATGGCTACACCTTC
CATSRGRVGPYGYTF
>TRBJ1-1|-|TRBV4-1|-
TGCGCCAGCAGCCAAGCGCCCTTCTTGGGAAGGAACACTGAAGCTTTCTTT
CASSQAPFLGRNTEAFF
>TRBJ1-4|-|TRBV6-5|-
TGTGCCAGCAGTTACTCCTCCGCCATAAATGAAAAACTGTTTTTT
CASSYSSAINEKLFF
>TRBJ2-3|TRBD1|TRBV5-1|once
TGCGCCAGCAGCCCACGAGGGGGCCGTGGCACAGATACGCAGTATTTT
CASSPRGGRGTDTQYF
>TRBJ2-3|-|TRBV6-5|once
TGTGCCAGCAGTTACCGGGACAGCACAGATACGCAGTATTTT
CASSYRDSTDTQYF
>TRBJ2-7|-|TRBV7-6|-
TGTGCCAGCAGCTTAGGGGAGAGCTACGAGCAGTACTTC
CASSLGESYEQYF
>TRBJ2-7|TRBD1|TRBV30|-
TGTGCCTGGAGTGAAACAGGGGGCTACGAGCAGTACTTC
CAWSETGGYEQYF
>TRBJ1-6|-|TRBV11-2|-
TGTGCCAGCAGCCAAGTGTACAATAATTCACCCCTCCACTTT
CASSQVYNNSPLHF
>TRBJ1-2|-|TRBV5-1|-
TGCGCCAGCAGCTTGGCAGGGGCGAGAGGCTACACCTTC
CASSLAGARGYTF
>TRBJ1-4|TRBD1|TRBV25-1|-
TGTGCCAGCAGAGGGACAGGGGGATTTGAAAAACTGTTTTTT
CASRGTGGFEKLFF
>TRBJ1-3|-|TRBV5-6|-
TGTGCCAGCAGCTTAAAGATTCGGTCAGCCGGAGGCACCATATATTTT
CASSLKIRSAGGTIYF
>TRBJ2-1|TRBD2|TRBV28|-
TGTGCCAGCAGTTTGTCGGGACTAGCGGGAGACAATGAGCAGTTCTTC
CASSLSGLAGDNEQFF
>TRBJ2-2|-|TRBV2|-
TGTGCCAGCAGTGATTCAGGGCCCGGGGAGCTGTTTTTT
CASSDSGPGELFF
>TRBJ1-2|TRBD1|TRBV19|-
TGTGCCAGTAGTATTAAGGACAGGGCTGGCTACACCTTC
CASSIKDRAGYTF
>TRBJ2-3|TRBD1|TRBV10-3|-
TGTGCCATCTCGCCGACAGGGTTTTTCACAGATACGCAGTATTTT
CAISPTGFFTDTQYF
>TRBJ2-7|-|TRBV25-1|once
TGTGCCAGCAGCTTCATCAACACTAAGCAGTACTTC
CASSFINTKQYF
>TRBJ1-2|-|TRBV25-1|-
TGTGCCAGCAGTGAAACCCGGACAGGCTACACCTTC
CASSETRTGYTF